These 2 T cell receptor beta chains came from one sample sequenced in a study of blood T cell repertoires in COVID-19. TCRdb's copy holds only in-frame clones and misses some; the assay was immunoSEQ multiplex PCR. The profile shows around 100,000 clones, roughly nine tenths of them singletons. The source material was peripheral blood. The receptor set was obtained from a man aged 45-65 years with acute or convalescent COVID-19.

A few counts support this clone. For the CDR3, the DNA is TGTGCCAGCTCACCTCTCGGGACTAGCGGGAGGGGTGAGCAGTTCTTC. Protein: CASSPLGTSGRGEQFF. J is TRBJ2-1 and V is TRBV18; 16 positions match TRBD2. There are 16 residues in the CDR3. The ends lost 3 bases at V and 9 bases at J; junction bases unmatched: 5. The germline V gene encodes CDR1 KGHSH and CDR2 LQKENI.

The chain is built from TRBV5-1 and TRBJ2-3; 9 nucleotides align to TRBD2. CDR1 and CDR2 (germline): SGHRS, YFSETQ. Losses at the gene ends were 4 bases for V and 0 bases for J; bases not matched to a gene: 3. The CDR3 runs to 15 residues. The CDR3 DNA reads TGCGCCAGCAGCCGCACTAGCGGGAGCACAGATACGCAGTATTTT. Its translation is CASSRTSGSTDTQYF. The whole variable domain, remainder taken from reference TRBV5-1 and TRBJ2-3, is KAGVTQTPRYLIKTRGQQVTLSCSPISGHRSVSWYQQTPGQGLQFLFEYFSETQRNKGNFPGRFSGRQFSNSRSEMNVSTLELGDSALYLCASSRTSGSTDTQYFGPGTRLTVL.